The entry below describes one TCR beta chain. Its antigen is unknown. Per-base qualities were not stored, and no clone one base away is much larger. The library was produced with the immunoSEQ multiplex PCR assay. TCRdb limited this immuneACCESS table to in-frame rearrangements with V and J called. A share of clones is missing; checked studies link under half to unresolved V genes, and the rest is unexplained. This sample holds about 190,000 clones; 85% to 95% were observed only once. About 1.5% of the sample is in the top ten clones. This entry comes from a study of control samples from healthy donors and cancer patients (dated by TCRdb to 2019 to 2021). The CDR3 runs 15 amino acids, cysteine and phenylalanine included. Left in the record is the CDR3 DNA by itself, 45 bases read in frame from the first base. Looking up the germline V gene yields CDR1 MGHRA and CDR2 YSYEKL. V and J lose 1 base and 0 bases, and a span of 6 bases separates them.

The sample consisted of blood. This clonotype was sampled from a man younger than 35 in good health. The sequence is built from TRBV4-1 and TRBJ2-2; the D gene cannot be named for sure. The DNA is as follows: TGCGCCAGCAGCCAAGTTGACGCGAACACCGGGGAGCTGTTTTTT. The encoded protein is CASSQVDANTGELFF.